These T cell receptor beta chains were read from a single sample in a study of T cells after yellow fever vaccination. MiXCR was run by TCRdb on the 5' RACE reads, yielding one entry per CDR3 protein. Among 160,000 or so distinct CDR3 sequences listed, approximately 6.7% were seen once. The source was CD4+ T cells sorted from PBMCs, collected roughly 5 days after the first yellow fever vaccination. The receptors were gathered from a man between 18 and 29 years old who received the YFV17D yellow fever vaccine. Each CDR3 is given with its conserved first and last residue. A D gene is named only where the DNA matches it firmly. Clone sizes are given selectively: once, few, many, or a class where the clone is expanded.

>TRBV4-1|TRBJ2-7|TRBD2|many
TGCGCCAGCAGCCAAGATGCGGGGGGGGGTTACGAGCAGTACTTC
CASSQDAGGGYEQYF
>TRBV29-1|TRBJ2-1|TRBD2|.
TGCAGCGCCGGGGGGGGCCAAAACAATGAGCAGTTCTTC
CSAGGGQNNEQFF
>TRBV6-5|TRBJ2-6|TRBD1|many
TGTGCCAGCAGTTACTCAACAGGGGTCCCCTTCAACGTCCTGACTTTC
CASSYSTGVPFNVLTF
>TRBV4-1|TRBJ2-3|.|many
TGCGCCAGCAGCCAAGTATCCCGTCTAACAGATACGCAGTATTTT
CASSQVSRLTDTQYF
>TRBV4-1|TRBJ2-5|.|many
TGCGCCAGCAGCCAAGAAGGTACATGGGAGACCCAGTACTTC
CASSQEGTWETQYF
>TRBV5-1|TRBJ2-1|TRBD1|.
TGCGCCAGCAGCCTCCAGGGACAGGCCAATGAGCAGTTCTTC
CASSLQGQANEQFF
>TRBV7-9|TRBJ2-5|TRBD2|.
TGTGCCAGCAGCTTAAGTCGGATTAGCGGGGGGGCGAGACGACAAGAGACCCAGTACTTC
CASSLSRISGGARRQETQYF
>TRBV28|TRBJ2-3|TRBD1|.
TGTGCCACTCTACAGGGGGGTGGCACAGATACGCAGTATTTT
CATLQGGGTDTQYF
>TRBV9|TRBJ2-4|.|few
TGTGCCAGCAGCGTTAGACCATCCGCGTCAGCCAAAAACATTCAGTACTTC
CASSVRPSASAKNIQYF
>TRBV5-1|TRBJ2-7|.|many
TGCGCCAGCAGCAAGGACGGTACCTCCTACGAGCAGTACTTC
CASSKDGTSYEQYF
>TRBV20-1|TRBJ1-4|TRBD1|few
TGCAGTGCTGGGGACAGGCCATATGAAAAACTGTTTTTT
CSAGDRPYEKLFF
>TRBV5-1|TRBJ1-1|TRBD1|many
TGCGCCAGCAGCTTGGGCGCCCCAGGGGGCACTGAAGCTTTCTTT
CASSLGAPGGTEAFF
>TRBV6-1|TRBJ1-2|.|.
TGTGCCAGCAGTGAAATACGGGTGGGCTACACCTTC
CASSEIRVGYTF
>TRBV12-3/TRBV12-4|TRBJ2-7|TRBD1|many
TGTGCCAGCAGTCCGGGACAGGAATCGCCCTACGAGCAGTACTTC
CASSPGQESPYEQYF
>TRBV19|TRBJ2-5|TRBD1|.
TGTGCCAGTAGTATAGGGGACAGAGAGACCCAGTACTTC
CASSIGDRETQYF
>TRBV12-3/TRBV12-4|TRBJ2-6|.|.
TGTGCCAGCAGGGTAGCAGGGTCTGGGGCCAACGTCCTGACTTTC
CASRVAGSGANVLTF
>TRBV5-1|TRBJ1-3|.|many
TGCGCCAGCAGCTTTCCAGGAGGGTCTGGAAACACCATATATTTT
CASSFPGGSGNTIYF
>TRBV4-2|TRBJ1-1|.|many
TGTGCCAGCAGCCAAGATCTCCACAGGGAAGCTTTCTTT
CASSQDLHREAFF
>TRBV9|TRBJ2-3|.|many
TGTGCCAGCAGCACTCGAACAGATACGCAGTATTTT
CASSTRTDTQYF
>TRBV28|TRBJ2-1|TRBD1|few
TGTGCCAGCATATCACAGGGGGCGTCCTACAATGAGCAGTTCTTC
CASISQGASYNEQFF
>TRBV20-1|TRBJ1-1|.|.
TGCAGTGCCCCGGAGGGTCCGTGGAACACTGAAGCTTTCTTT
CSAPEGPWNTEAFF
>TRBV20-1|TRBJ1-3|.|.
TGCAGTGTTACGAACAGTCAGAGCTCTGGAAACACCATATATTTT
CSVTNSQSSGNTIYF